These T cell receptor beta chains were read from a single sample in a study of vaccination effects on CD4 cells after COVID-19. Some clones are missing from TCRdb's copy, which holds only in-frame ones; the method was immunoSEQ multiplex PCR. The table records about 58,000 clones, 60% to 85% of them present only once. These receptors' antigens are unknown. Material: CD4+ T cells from PBMCs cultured without peptide, obtained before COVID-19 vaccination. These receptors came from a human donor who received a COVID-19 vaccine. The CDR3 runs from the conserved cysteine through the conserved F or W. Each record gives: clone size, V gene, J gene, D gene, CDR3 DNA, CDR3 protein. A D gene is named only where the DNA matches it firmly. Only some rows state a clone size, as once, few, many or a class for expanded clones.

>once|TRBV19|TRBJ1-5|TRBD1
TGTGCCAGTAGTCCTCCCGTGGGACAGGGGTATCAGCCCCAGCATTTT
CASSPPVGQGYQPQHF
>-|TRBV7-9|TRBJ1-5|TRBD1
TGTGCCAGCAGCTCAGGACAGGGGGCCAGTCAGCCCCAGCATTTT
CASSSGQGASQPQHF
>-|TRBV11-2|TRBJ2-2|-
TGTGCCAGCAGCTTAGTCCGGACGACGAACACCGGGGAGCTGTTTTTT
CASSLVRTTNTGELFF
>-|TRBV15|TRBJ1-5|-
TGTGCCACCAGAGCGGAGATAGGTGGGGCTTTTCAGCCCCAGCATTTT
CATRAEIGGAFQPQHF
>-|TRBV15|TRBJ2-1|TRBD1
TGTGCCACCAGCAGGGTCCGGACAGGGTACGGGTACAATGAGCAGTTCTTC
CATSRVRTGYGYNEQFF
>-|TRBV3-1/TRBV3-2|TRBJ2-5|TRBD1
TGTGCCAGCAGCCCCGTCAGGGGGCAAGAGACCCAGTACTTC
CASSPVRGQETQYF
>-|TRBV12-5|TRBJ2-3|-
TGTGCTAGTGGTTCTAAACCGGGACTCCCCACAGATACGCAGTATTTT
CASGSKPGLPTDTQYF
>-|TRBV7-2|TRBJ1-4|TRBD1
TGTGCCAGCAGCTCAGCAGGCAGGGGGGTTAACGAAAAACTGTTTTTT
CASSSAGRGVNEKLFF
>-|TRBV18|TRBJ1-1|-
TGTGCCAGCTCACGAGACCCCTCTGGAGCTTTCTTT
CASSRDPSGAFF
>-|TRBV5-1|TRBJ1-3|-
TGCGCCAGCAGCTTGGAACCCTATCCCTCTGGAAACACCATATATTTT
CASSLEPYPSGNTIYF
>-|TRBV6-5|TRBJ2-1|-
TGTGCCAGCAGTAGGACTGTCCTATATGAGCAGTTCTTC
CASSRTVLYEQFF
>-|TRBV4-1|TRBJ2-2|-
TGCGCCAGCAGCCTTTCCCTTAGCACCGGGGAGCTGTTTTTT
CASSLSLSTGELFF
>-|TRBV7-8|TRBJ1-1|-
TGTGCCAGCAGCCCCAGCTCAGGCACTGAAGCTTTCTTT
CASSPSSGTEAFF
>-|TRBV6-5|TRBJ1-6|-
TGTGCCAGTTCCAGGGAGTCCCCCTATAATTCACCCCTCCACTTT
CASSRESPYNSPLHF
>few|TRBV2|TRBJ1-2|-
TGTGCCAGCATCTCCATGGACAAGAGCGGGTATGGCTACACCTTC
CASISMDKSGYGYTF
>-|TRBV7-3|TRBJ2-1|TRBD2
TGTGCCAGCAGTCCCGGGAAGGGACTAGCCTACAATGAGCAGTTCTTC
CASSPGKGLAYNEQFF
>-|TRBV24-1|TRBJ2-3|-
TGTGCCACCAGTGCCCGGACAGTCGATACGCAGTATTTT
CATSARTVDTQYF
>-|TRBV4-1|TRBJ2-1|TRBD2
TGCGCCAGCAGCCAAGGGTACGGGGGGGCCTACAATGAGCAGTTCTTC
CASSQGYGGAYNEQFF
>-|TRBV10-3|TRBJ2-1|-
TGTGCCATCAGTGGGGGGGGCCGGGATGAGCAGTTCTTC
CAISGGGRDEQFF
>-|TRBV24-1|TRBJ2-3|-
TGTGCCACCAGTGATTTGGGGCAGGGAATTAGCACAGATACGCAGTATTTT
CATSDLGQGISTDTQYF
>-|TRBV7-3|TRBJ2-2|TRBD2
TGTGCCAGCAGCCCAGGGACTAGCGGGGGCAAAGGCGGGGAGCTGTTTTTT
CASSPGTSGGKGGELFF
>few|TRBV9|TRBJ2-2|TRBD2
TGTGCCAGCAGCGCTCGATCTAGCGGGGGGCCCAACACCGGGGAGCTGTTTTTT
CASSARSSGGPNTGELFF
>-|TRBV2|TRBJ2-5|TRBD1
TGTGCCAGCAGACCGGGACAGGGTGGGGAGACCCAGTACTTC
CASRPGQGGETQYF
>-|TRBV10-3|TRBJ2-5|TRBD1
TGTGCCATCAGTGAGTCCCGGGACAGGGGGGAGACCCAGTACTTC
CAISESRDRGETQYF
>-|TRBV28|TRBJ1-5|-
TGTGCCAGCAGTTGGGGCGACAGGTTGGCCCGAAATCAGCCCCAGCATTTT
CASSWGDRLARNQPQHF
>-|TRBV7-3|TRBJ2-5|TRBD1
TGTGCCAGCAGCCGACAGGGGGGTGAGGAGACCCAGTACTTC
CASSRQGGEETQYF
>once|TRBV14|TRBJ2-3|-
TGTGCCAGCAGCCAACACGTACTTAGCACAGATACGCAGTATTTT
CASSQHVLSTDTQYF
>-|TRBV5-4|TRBJ2-3|TRBD1
TGTGCCAGCAGTCCCGGGACAGACACAGATACGCAGTATTTT
CASSPGTDTDTQYF
>-|TRBV3-1/TRBV3-2|TRBJ1-6|-
TGTGCCAGCAGTCCCGACAGTACTTATTCACCCCTCCACTTT
CASSPDSTYSPLHF
>-|TRBV5-4|TRBJ1-4|-
TGTGCCAGCAGCTTGGTCGGGAATGAAAAACTGTTTTTT
CASSLVGNEKLFF
>-|TRBV19|TRBJ1-3|-
TGTGCCAGTAGGGTGGACCTACAACGGAACACCATATATTTT
CASRVDLQRNTIYF
>-|TRBV28|TRBJ1-2|-
TGTGCCAGCACCTACGGACGGGCAGCTAACTATGGCTACACCTTC
CASTYGRAANYGYTF
>-|TRBV12-3/TRBV12-4|TRBJ1-2|-
TGTGCCAGCAGTTCCCGAGGGGGCTACACCTTC
CASSSRGGYTF
>once|TRBV7-3|TRBJ2-3|TRBD2
TGTGCCAGCAGCTTTAGCGGGGGAACAACGCAGTATTTT
CASSFSGGTTQYF
>once|TRBV6-5|TRBJ1-1|-
TGTGCCAGCAGTTCAGGGTGGGGAGCTTTCTTT
CASSSGWGAFF
>few|TRBV4-1|TRBJ1-1|-
TGCGCCAGCAGCCAAGTTCCCGACACCAAGAACACTGAAGCTTTCTTT
CASSQVPDTKNTEAFF
>once|TRBV19|TRBJ1-2|TRBD1
TGTGCCAGTAGTATTCCGGGGACAGGGGAAGGCTACACCTTC
CASSIPGTGEGYTF
>-|TRBV19|TRBJ1-5|-
TGTGCCAGTAGTATAGACGGCAGGGGAGATAGCAATCAGCCCCAGCATTTT
CASSIDGRGDSNQPQHF
>-|TRBV5-6|TRBJ2-1|TRBD1
TGTGCCAGCAGCTTGGGACAGGGGGCGCCGGTGCAGTTCTTC
CASSLGQGAPVQFF
>-|TRBV5-1|TRBJ2-1|-
TGCGCCAGCAGCTTGAGTATTGAGCAGTTCTTC
CASSLSIEQFF
>-|TRBV3-1/TRBV3-2|TRBJ1-1|-
TGTGCCAGCAGCCTAGGACAGACCGAAGCTTTCTTT
CASSLGQTEAFF
>-|TRBV7-2|TRBJ1-3|TRBD1
TGTGCCAGCAGCGCCGACAGGGGTGCAGGAAACACCATATATTTT
CASSADRGAGNTIYF
>-|TRBV18|TRBJ1-2|-
TGTGCCAGCGCGACAGGAAGAGGCTATGGCTACACCTTC
CASATGRGYGYTF
>-|TRBV12-3/TRBV12-4|TRBJ2-5|-
TGTGCCAGCAGTTACCCATCAGGGGAGACCCAGTACTTC
CASSYPSGETQYF
>-|TRBV6-4|TRBJ2-1|TRBD1
TGTGCCAGCAGCCGGGACAGGGCAGGCGATGAGCAGTTCTTC
CASSRDRAGDEQFF
>-|TRBV11-2|TRBJ1-1|-
TGTGCCAGCAGCTTAGTTATGCAGGGTCGGGACACTGAAGCTTTCTTT
CASSLVMQGRDTEAFF